The 11 T cell receptor beta chains presented below share a single source sample, sequenced in a study of PD-1 blockade in classical Hodgkin lymphoma. Time point defined: newly diagnosed, previously untreated cHL patient sample. The study purified CD4+ T cells from thawed PBMCs using magnetic negative selection. The protocol was immunoSEQ multiplex PCR, while the TCRdb copy is restricted to in-frame clones and leaves out a portion. The table has approximately 20,000 clones, roughly nine tenths seen once. Sequenced: CD4+ T cells from blood. These receptor sequences come from a human donor with classical Hodgkin lymphoma.

This chain connects TRBV19 to TRBJ1-2; unclear D gene. Trimming left V 4 bases short and J 2 bases short, with 23 bases between. From germline, CDR1 is LNHDA and CDR2 SQIVND (reference sequence). This CDR3 has 18 amino acids. Here the CDR3 reads CASSRWGSITSGNYGYTF. The CDR3 nucleotides read TGTGCCAGTAGTAGGTGGGGTTCAATTACCAGCGGGAACTATGGCTACACCTTC.

V is TRBV2 and J is TRBJ1-1; D ambiguous. Germline lookup yields CDR1 SNHLY and CDR2 FYNNEI. Deletions cut 1 base from V and 10 bases from J, with 7 bases between. The CDR3 runs 11 residues. DNA of the CDR3: TGTGCCAGCAGTGAAGGACGGTTAGCTTTCTTT. Residues: CASSEGRLAFF. The whole variable domain, filled in from reference TRBV2 and TRBJ1-1, reads EPEVTQTPSHQVTQMGQEVILRCVPISNHLYFYWYRQILGQKVEFLVSFYNNEISEKSEIFDDQFSVERPDGSNFTLKIRSTKLEDSAMYFCASSEGRLAFFGQGTRLTVV.

CDR3 sequence reads: CASSGEGRDTEAFF. CDR3 nucleotide sequence: TGTGCCAGCAGTGGGGAGGGGAGGGACACTGAAGCTTTCTTT. This rearrangement joins TRBV2 to TRBJ1-1; D perhaps matches TRBD1 (5 bases). Germline V gene data show CDR1 as SNHLY and CDR2 as FYNNEI. V lost 4 bases, J lost 3 bases, and 12 bases lay in between. The CDR3 has 14 amino acids.

This clone was picked up a small number of times. The V gene is TRBV6-5, the J gene TRBJ1-1, with D uncertain. Trimming stripped 6 bases from V and 4 bases from J, with 12 bases between. The CDR3 has 13 amino acids. Germline-derived CDR1 and CDR2 are MNHEY and SVGAGI. The CDR3 spells CASRPQVLTEAFF. CDR3 coding DNA: TGTGCCAGCAGACCCCAGGTTCTCACTGAAGCTTTCTTT.

The chain carries TRBV6-6 and TRBJ1-2; maybe TRBD1 (6 bases). The germline V gene has CDR1 MNHNY and CDR2 SVGAGI (reference sequence). The ends were cut back, 0 bases at V and 2 bases at J, with 7 bases in the middle. The CDR3 length is 14 residues. The CDR3 loop reads CASSYSTGNYGYTF. CDR3 sequence (DNA): TGTGCCAGCAGTTACTCGACAGGAAACTATGGCTACACCTTC.

The chain is built from TRBV19 and TRBJ2-1, with D hard to call. The CDR3 runs to 13 residues. Germline V gene sequence: CDR1 LNHDA, CDR2 SQIVND (reference sequence). Trimming removed 3 bases at V and 5 bases at J, with 8 bases between. Written as DNA, the CDR3 is TGTGCCAGTAGTATTGGGTTCAACAATGAGCAGTTCTTC. Its protein is CASSIGFNNEQFF. The whole variable domain, remainder taken from reference TRBV19 and TRBJ2-1, is DGGITQSPKYLFRKEGQNVTLSCEQNLNHDAMYWYRQDPGQGLRLIYYSQIVNDFQKGDIAEGYSVSREKKESFPLTVTSAQKNPTAFYLCASSIGFNNEQFFGPGTRLTVL.

This clone was observed once. The chain joins TRBV6-6 to TRBJ1-6; D gene unclear. Per germline, CDR1 MNHNY and CDR2 SVGAGI (reference sequence). Trimming cost V 6 bases and J 7 bases, with 13 bases left between them. This CDR3 is built from 14 residues. CDR3 in DNA: TGTGCCAGCAGGACCCCCGGAGGGAATTCACCCCTCCACTTT. The encoded protein is CASRTPGGNSPLHF.

The chain has TRBV9 and TRBJ2-1; no definite D call. From germline, CDR1 is SGDLS and CDR2 YYNGEE. The CDR3 spans 15 residues. Trimming cost V 0 bases and J 5 bases, with 12 bases left between them. The CDR3 sequence is CASSVDPAPDNEQFF. The CDR3 bases are TGTGCCAGCAGCGTAGATCCAGCCCCGGACAATGAGCAGTTCTTC.

The chain recombines TRBV9 with TRBJ2-1; TRBD1 matches at 9 bases. The CDR3 extends over 15 amino acids. V trimming: 4 bases; J trimming: 3 bases; junction bases outside the gene matches: 5. Germline assignment: CDR1 SGDLS and CDR2 YYNGEE. The CDR3, as DNA: TGTGCCAGCAGCCCCGGGACAGGGATCTACAATGAGCAGTTCTTC. Translating gives CASSPGTGIYNEQFF.

The rearrangement links TRBV2 to TRBJ1-4, with D possibly TRBD1 on 6 matching bases. This CDR3 has 14 residues. With 7 bases removed from V and 7 bases from J, the gap between germline ends came to 16 bases. The V gene's germline CDR1 is SNHLY and CDR2 FYNNEI. CDR3: CASNRGALSEKLFF. The CDR3, as DNA: TGTGCCAGCAATAGGGGGGCACTAAGTGAAAAACTGTTTTTT.

The chain has TRBV2 and TRBJ2-7, with TRBD1 identical over 9 bases. V trimming: 3 bases; J trimming: 1 base; junction bases outside the gene matches: 7. CDR1 and CDR2 from the germline V gene are SNHLY and FYNNEI. The CDR3 length is 16 residues. The CDR3 sequence is CASSDRRDRVSYEQYF. The CDR3, as DNA: TGTGCCAGCAGTGATCGAAGGGACAGGGTATCCTACGAGCAGTACTTC.